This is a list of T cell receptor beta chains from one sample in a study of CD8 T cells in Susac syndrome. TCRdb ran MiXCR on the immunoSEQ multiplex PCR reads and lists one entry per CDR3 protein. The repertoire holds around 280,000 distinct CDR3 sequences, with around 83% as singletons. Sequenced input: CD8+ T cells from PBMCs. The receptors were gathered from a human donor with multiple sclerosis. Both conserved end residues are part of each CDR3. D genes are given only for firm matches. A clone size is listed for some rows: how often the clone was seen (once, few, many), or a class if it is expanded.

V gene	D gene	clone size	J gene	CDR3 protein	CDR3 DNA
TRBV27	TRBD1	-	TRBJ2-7	CASGGQGWGRNEQYF	TGTGCCAGCGGAGGACAGGGTTGGGGACGGAACGAGCAGTACTTC
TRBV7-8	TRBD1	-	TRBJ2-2	CASSSRDREGTGELFF	TGTGCCAGCAGCTCCCGGGACAGGGAGGGCACCGGGGAGCTGTTTTTT
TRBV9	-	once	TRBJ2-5	CASSEGEETQYF	TGTGCCAGCAGCGAAGGGGAAGAGACCCAGTACTTC
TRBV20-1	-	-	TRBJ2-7	CSAKDSLSYEQYF	TGCAGTGCTAAGGACTCGTTGTCCTACGAGCAGTACTTC
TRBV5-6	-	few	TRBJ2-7	CASTTDRRPYEQYF	TGTGCCAGCACCACGGACCGGCGGCCCTACGAGCAGTACTTC
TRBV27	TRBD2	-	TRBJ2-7	CASSFGRQREQYF	TGTGCCAGCAGTTTCGGGAGGCAAAGAGAGCAGTACTTC
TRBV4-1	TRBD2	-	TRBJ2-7	CASSRDNTKRDIRYEQYF	TGCGCCAGCAGCCGAGATAACACAAAGCGGGATATTCGTTACGAGCAGTACTTC
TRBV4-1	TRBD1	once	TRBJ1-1	CASSQARTGGTEAFF	TGCGCCAGCAGCCAAGCTAGGACAGGGGGGACTGAAGCTTTCTTT
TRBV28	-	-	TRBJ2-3	CASSSNFNTDTQYF	TGTGCCAGCAGTTCCAATTTCAACACAGATACGCAGTATTTT
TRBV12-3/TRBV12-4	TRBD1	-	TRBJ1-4	CASSVRDRGREKLFF	TGTGCCAGCAGTGTCCGGGACAGGGGGCGAGAAAAACTGTTTTTT
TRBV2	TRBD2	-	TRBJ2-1	CASSATSGRESSYNEQFF	TGTGCCAGCAGTGCGACTAGCGGGAGGGAGAGCTCCTACAATGAGCAGTTCTTC
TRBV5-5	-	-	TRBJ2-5	CASRSETGRETQYF	TGTGCCAGCAGGTCAGAGACAGGGAGGGAGACCCAGTACTTC
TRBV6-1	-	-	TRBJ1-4	CASYAGNRSPTNEKLFF	TGTGCCAGCTACGCCGGGAACAGGAGCCCAACTAATGAAAAACTGTTTTTT
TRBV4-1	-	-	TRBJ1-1	CASSQERLDPRRAFF	TGCGCCAGCAGCCAAGAGCGTTTGGATCCCCGAAGGGCTTTCTTT
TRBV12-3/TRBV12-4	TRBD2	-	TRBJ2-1	CASSFLPGGGYNEQFF	TGTGCCAGCAGTTTTCTCCCGGGAGGGGGGTACAATGAGCAGTTCTTC
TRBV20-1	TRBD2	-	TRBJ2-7	CSARDLTSGRALYEQYF	TGCAGTGCTAGAGATCTGACTAGCGGGAGGGCTCTTTACGAGCAGTACTTC
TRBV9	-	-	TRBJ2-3	CASSEGLARGDTQYF	TGTGCCAGCAGCGAGGGTCTTGCCCGGGGGGATACGCAGTATTTT
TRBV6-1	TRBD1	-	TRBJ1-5	CASSSQGAIQPQHF	TGTGCCAGCAGTTCCCAGGGGGCAATTCAGCCCCAGCATTTT
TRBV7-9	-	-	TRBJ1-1	CASSSWESVEAFF	TGTGCCAGCAGTTCTTGGGAGTCGGTTGAAGCTTTCTTT
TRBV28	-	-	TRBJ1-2	CASSLVIGGSHGYTF	TGTGCCAGCAGTTTGGTGATTGGGGGGAGCCATGGCTACACCTTC
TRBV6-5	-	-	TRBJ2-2	CASSYSAENTGELFF	TGTGCCAGCAGTTACTCGGCGGAGAACACCGGGGAGCTGTTTTTT
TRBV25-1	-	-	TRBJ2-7	CASSVGYEQYF	TGTGCCAGCAGTGTTGGGTACGAGCAGTACTTC
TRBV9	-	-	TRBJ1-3	CASSVDGRIGNTIYF	TGTGCCAGCAGCGTAGATGGACGGATTGGAAACACCATATATTTT
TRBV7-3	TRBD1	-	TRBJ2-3	CASSGNRDRGRSDTQYF	TGTGCCAGCAGCGGCAACCGGGACAGAGGGCGTTCAGATACGCAGTATTTT
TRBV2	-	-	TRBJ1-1	CASRPPWSPEAFF	TGTGCCAGCAGACCCCCTTGGAGCCCTGAAGCTTTCTTT
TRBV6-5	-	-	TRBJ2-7	CASSYCTTGISCSYEQYF	TGTGCCAGCAGTTACTGCACGACAGGAATCAGTTGCTCCTACGAGCAGTACTTC
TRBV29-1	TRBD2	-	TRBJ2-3	CSGRLAGGPDTQYF	TGCAGCGGTAGACTAGCGGGAGGGCCAGATACGCAGTATTTT
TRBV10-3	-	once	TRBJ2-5	CAISEGHETQYF	TGTGCCATCAGTGAAGGCCACGAGACCCAGTACTTC
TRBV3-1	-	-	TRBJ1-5	CASSQVADEGQPQHF	TGTGCCAGCAGCCAAGTGGCAGACGAGGGTCAGCCCCAGCATTTT
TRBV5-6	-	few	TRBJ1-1	CASSFPSLETEAFF	TGTGCCAGCAGCTTCCCCTCCTTGGAGACTGAAGCTTTCTTT
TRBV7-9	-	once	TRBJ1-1	CASIPMVFGRHGEAFF	TGTGCCAGCATCCCCATGGTTTTCGGGCGCCACGGGGAAGCTTTCTTT
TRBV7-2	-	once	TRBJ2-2	CASSLRHADRAGELFF	TGTGCCAGCAGCTTAAGGCACGCAGATCGTGCCGGGGAGCTGTTTTTT
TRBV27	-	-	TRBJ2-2	CASSRGAAGELFF	TGTGCCAGCAGTCGGGGGGCCGCCGGGGAGCTGTTTTTT
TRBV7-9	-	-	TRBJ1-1	CASRYFRVTEAFF	TGTGCCAGCAGGTATTTCCGCGTCACTGAAGCTTTCTTT
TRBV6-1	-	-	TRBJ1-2	CASSDRPAQGMNYGYTF	TGTGCCAGCAGTGACCGTCCTGCGCAGGGGATGAACTATGGCTACACCTTC
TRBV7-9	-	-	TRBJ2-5	CASSLEVVQETQYF	TGTGCCAGCAGCTTAGAGGTAGTCCAAGAGACCCAGTACTTC
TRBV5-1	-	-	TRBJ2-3	CASSLGRNTDTQYF	TGCGCCAGCAGCTTGGGACGGAACACAGATACGCAGTATTTT
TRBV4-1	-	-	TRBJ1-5	CASSQVKGLRQPQHF	TGCGCCAGCAGCCAAGTTAAGGGGCTACGACAGCCCCAGCATTTT
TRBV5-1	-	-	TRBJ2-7	CASSLNPLTEPSGEQYF	TGCGCCAGCAGCTTGAATCCGCTGACTGAGCCGAGTGGGGAGCAGTACTTC
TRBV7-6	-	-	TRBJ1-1	CASSLAELRRAEAFF	TGTGCCAGCAGCTTAGCGGAACTCCGGCGGGCTGAAGCTTTCTTT
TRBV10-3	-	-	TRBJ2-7	CAIRGSGPAYEQYF	TGTGCCATCAGGGGTAGCGGCCCCGCCTACGAGCAGTACTTC
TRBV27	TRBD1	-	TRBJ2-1	CASSRDRGGDEQFF	TGTGCCAGCAGCCGGGACAGGGGAGGGGATGAGCAGTTCTTC
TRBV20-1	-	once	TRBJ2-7	CSARNPRVGEAYEQYF	TGCAGTGCTAGAAACCCCCGGGTGGGAGAGGCCTACGAGCAGTACTTC
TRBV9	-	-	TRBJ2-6	CASSVRETPLANVLTF	TGTGCCAGCAGCGTCAGGGAAACCCCTCTCGCCAACGTCCTGACTTTC
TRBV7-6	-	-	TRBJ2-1	CASSLAPGEQFF	TGTGCCAGCAGCTTGGCGCCGGGTGAGCAGTTCTTC
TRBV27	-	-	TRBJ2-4	CASSTLRQLPENIQYF	TGTGCCAGCAGTACTCTCAGACAGCTGCCAGAAAACATTCAGTACTTC
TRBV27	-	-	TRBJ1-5	CASSLGSTNQPQHF	TGTGCCAGCAGTTTGGGCAGCACCAATCAGCCCCAGCATTTT
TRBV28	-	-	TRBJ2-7	CASNDGSYEQYF	TGTGCCAGCAATGACGGGTCCTACGAGCAGTACTTC
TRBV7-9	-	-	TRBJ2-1	CASSSGIRSEQFF	TGTGCCAGCAGCTCCGGGATCCGCAGTGAGCAGTTCTTC
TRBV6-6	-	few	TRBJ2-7	CASSYLALPYEQYF	TGTGCCAGCAGTTATCTAGCGTTACCCTACGAGCAGTACTTC
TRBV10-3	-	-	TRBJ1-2	CAISESGDRGYTF	TGTGCCATCAGTGAGTCGGGGGATAGGGGCTACACCTTC
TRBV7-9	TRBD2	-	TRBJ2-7	CASSLGRTSGKRNEQYF	TGTGCCAGCAGCTTGGGACGGACTAGCGGGAAACGGAACGAGCAGTACTTC
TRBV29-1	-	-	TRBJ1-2	CSVEERGGYTF	TGCAGCGTTGAAGAACGCGGTGGCTACACCTTC